The present entry profiles one T cell receptor beta chain with its context. Its specificity is not known. TCRdb's table, derived via immunoSEQ multiplex PCR, lists solely in-frame clones and lacks some. Seen here are about 29,000 clones, approximately 86% observed once, and the top ten hold roughly 19%. The data derive from a study of OX40 agonist ivuxolimab in advanced cancers. Study as a whole: Three patients responded partially, comprising one with hepatocellular carcinoma and two with cutaneous melanoma. Overall study results and limits: In CD8+ T cells, expanded clones were on average more numerous than in CD4+. Clonal expansion by week 6 occurred in CD4+ and CD8+ blood T cells (at 0.1 to 3.0 mg/kg).

This receptor was taken from an adult with an advanced solid tumor such as melanoma, head and neck, liver or kidney cancer. Material: CD4+ or CD8+ T cells sorted from blood, obtained in a trial of the OX40 agonist ivuxolimab.

The CDR3 DNA reads TGTGCCAGCAGCCTCAGACTAGCGGAAGAGACCCAGTACTTC. It translates to CASSLRLAEETQYF. This chain uses TRBV14 with TRBJ2-5; TRBD2 matches at 9 bases. Per the germline V gene, CDR1 is SGHDN and CDR2 is FVKESK. There are 14 residues in the CDR3. V was clipped by 4 bases and J by 3 bases; unmatched bases: 3.